This T cell receptor (beta chain) emerged from a study of OX40 agonist ivuxolimab in advanced cancers. Looking at the study overall: 40% to 50% of patients had received prior checkpoint inhibitor therapy.

With respect to this clone: What it recognizes is unknown. Other DNA sequences within the sample encode an identical CDR3.

General study findings and limits: Expanded clones were, on average, more numerous among CD8+ T cells than CD4+.

Assay used: immunoSEQ multiplex PCR; TCRdb lists only in-frame clones, some missing. The sample contains around 66,000 clones, about 85% of which appear only once. CDR1 is SGHRS and CDR2 is YFSETQ in the germline V gene. The CDR3 extends over 12 amino acids. The V end lost 0 bases, the J end lost 2 bases, and 2 bases lay between the germline ends. The specimen comprised CD4+ or CD8+ T cells sorted from blood, sampled in a trial of the OX40 agonist ivuxolimab. This chain connects TRBV5-1 to TRBJ2-5; D is unclear. The sequence was collected from an adult with an advanced solid tumor such as melanoma, head and neck, liver or kidney cancer. The CDR3 here is CASSLVQETQYF. The CDR3 DNA is TGCGCCAGCAGCTTGGTGCAAGAGACCCAGTACTTC.